The 19 T cell receptor beta chains below come from one sample, sequenced in a study of cytomegalovirus exposure and HLA in healthy donors. This PCR relied on a set of 60 Vbeta primers and 13 Jbeta primers. Using immunoSEQ multiplex PCR, the repertoire was profiled, and TCRdb retains in-frame clones only, with some absent. The data contain some 120,000 clones, 75% to 85% of them singletons. The sequenced sample was PBMCs. The receptors were gathered from a young man in good health and CMV-seropositive.

The chain joins TRBV7-9 to TRBJ1-3; TRBD1 matches at 9 bases. The CDR3 consists of 14 residues. Germline CDR1 reads SEHNR; CDR2 reads FQNEAQ (reference sequence). J gave up 9 bases and V 4 bases, and 7 bases lay outside the gene matches. CDR3 bases: TGTGCCAGCAGCTGGGAGACAGGGGGTACCACCATATATTTT. Its translation: CASSWETGGTTIYF.

This chain joins TRBV6-6 and TRBJ1-1; TRBD1 agrees at 8 bases. V shed 6 bases and J 3 bases; nucleotides not matched to a gene: 12. In germline, CDR1 is MNHNY, CDR2 SVGAGI (reference sequence). There are 16 residues in the CDR3. CDR3 protein: CASRPGTGVRDTEAFF. Written as DNA, the CDR3 is TGTGCCAGCAGGCCGGGGACAGGAGTTCGTGACACTGAAGCTTTCTTT.

This clone was observed once. V and J are TRBV10-1 and TRBJ2-3, with D perhaps TRBD2 (6 bases). Germline CDR1 reads WNHNN; CDR2 reads SYGVQD (reference sequence). V shed 6 bases and J shed 6 bases, with 13 bases lying between them. There are 13 residues in the CDR3. The CDR3 DNA is TGCGCCAGCAGCATGGCGGGGACCGATACGCAGTATTTT. Amino acids: CASSMAGTDTQYF.

This clone was detected a few times. Here the CDR3 DNA reads TGCGCCAGCAGCCAAGATAGCAGACAGTACTATGGCTACACCTTC. Translated, it gives CASSQDSRQYYGYTF. This chain uses TRBV4-1 with TRBJ1-2; D might be TRBD1 (5 bases). Deletions cut 0 bases from V and 3 bases from J, with 11 bases between. The CDR3 is made up of 15 amino acids. The germline gives CDR1 MGHRA, CDR2 YSYEKL.

This clone was observed a single time. CDR3 in amino acids: CASSPMRWGPSTDTQYF. The CDR3, as DNA: TGTGCCAGCTCCCCCATGAGATGGGGCCCAAGCACAGATACGCAGTATTTT. The chain is built from TRBV18 and TRBJ2-3; possibly TRBD1 for D (5 bases). This CDR3 has 17 amino acids. Between the trimmed V and J ends, which lost 6 bases and 0 bases, there was a span of 19 bases. Germline-derived CDR1 and CDR2 are KGHSH and LQKENI.

This clone was counted once. The CDR3 DNA reads as TGCGCCAGCAGCCTGACAGGGGCAGGTGGCTACACCTTC. Translation: CASSLTGAGGYTF. The chain combines TRBV5-1 with TRBJ1-2; 8 bases map to TRBD1. V lost 4 bases and J lost 7; bases outside the gene matches: 6. Germline values: CDR1 SGHRS, CDR2 YFSETQ. The CDR3 runs to 13 residues.

The rearrangement links TRBV9 to TRBJ2-2; a possible D gene is TRBD2 (5 bases). The V end was cut by 1 base, the J end by 6 bases, with 7 bases between. The CDR3 is 13 residues long. The germline CDR1 and CDR2 sequences are SGDLS and YYNGEE. CDR3 bases: TGTGCCAGCAGCGTACCGGGATCCGGGGAGCTGTTTTTT. This sequence encodes CASSVPGSGELFF.

The V gene is TRBV7-9, the J gene TRBJ1-1; 7 nucleotides align to TRBD1. In germline, CDR1 is SEHNR, CDR2 FQNEAQ (reference sequence). V lost 0 bases to trimming and J lost 10 bases; unmatched junction nucleotides: 2. The CDR3 covers 12 residues. CDR3 sequence reads: CASSLAQGGAFF. CDR3 DNA: TGTGCCAGCAGCTTAGCCCAGGGGGGAGCTTTCTTT.

The rearrangement joins TRBV28 to TRBJ1-1; no firm D call. The CDR3 spans 15 residues. The V and J ends lost 4 bases and 0 bases respectively, with 12 bases between them. Germline V CDR1 and CDR2: MDHEN, SYDVKM. Here the CDR3 DNA reads TGTGCCAGCAGTTCCCCCCCCGTTATGAACACTGAAGCTTTCTTT. This gives the protein CASSSPPVMNTEAFF.

This rearrangement joins TRBV28 to TRBJ2-7, with a tentative D call TRBD2 (6 bases). Germline CDR1 reads MDHEN; CDR2 reads SYDVKM. The length of the CDR3 is 15 residues. V lost 7 bases to trimming and J lost 4 bases, with 20 bases between them. CDR3: CASTYSLRGRYEQYF. Here the CDR3 DNA reads TGTGCCAGCACCTACAGCCTCCGGGGGAGGTACGAGCAGTACTTC.

As concerns this clone: The same CDR3 can be traced to other DNA sequences in this sample. This chain links TRBV6-1 with TRBJ1-1; D ambiguous. The CDR3 has 13 amino acids. Trimming stripped 2 bases from V and 1 base from J, with 5 bases between. The germline V gene encodes CDR1 MNHNS and CDR2 SASEGT. CDR3 nucleotides: TGTGCCAGCAGTGAAACGGGGAACACTGAAGCTTTCTTT. As protein: CASSETGNTEAFF.

V is TRBV9 and J is TRBJ1-2, with 7 bases fitting TRBD1. This CDR3 spans 15 amino acids. The germline V gene encodes CDR1 SGDLS and CDR2 YYNGEE. After removal of 0 bases from V and 5 bases from J, the junction contained 7 bases not matched to a gene. For the CDR3, the DNA is TGTGCCAGCAGCGTAGATTTCGGGACAGCGTATGGCTACACCTTC. Its protein product is CASSVDFGTAYGYTF.

This clone was seen just once. This chain uses TRBV9 with TRBJ2-5, with 8 bases lining up with TRBD2. The CDR3 contains 15 residues. Per germline, CDR1 SGDLS and CDR2 YYNGEE. Losses at the gene ends were 4 bases for V and 5 bases for J; bases not matched to a gene: 10. This CDR3 is CASSPSGGQVETQYF. The CDR3 DNA reads TGTGCCAGCAGCCCCTCGGGGGGGCAAGTGGAGACCCAGTACTTC. Variable domain in full (rest from reference TRBV9 and TRBJ2-5): DSGVTQTPKHLITATGQRVTLRCSPRSGDLSVYWYQQSLDQGLQFLIQYYNGEERAKGNILERFSAQQFPDLHSELNLSSLELGDSALYFCASSPSGGQVETQYFGPGTRLLVL.

This chain links TRBV6-6 with TRBJ1-5; 9 bases line up with TRBD1. CDR3 size: 13 residues. From germline, CDR1 is MNHNY and CDR2 SVGAGI (reference sequence). V lost 6 bases, J lost 7 bases, and 4 bases stayed unmatched. The CDR3 bases are TGTGCCAGCAGAGCGGACAGGGGCCAGCCCCAGCATTTT. Protein product: CASRADRGQPQHF.

The chain carries TRBV6-1 and TRBJ2-7; weak D call: TRBD1 (6 bases). Germline CDR1 MNHNS, CDR2 SASEGT. The CDR3 is 13 residues long. Between the trimmed V and J ends, which lost 6 bases and 3 bases, there was a span of 12 bases. The CDR3 spells CASSVGTNYEQYF. The CDR3 nucleotides are TGTGCCAGCAGCGTCGGGACAAACTACGAGCAGTACTTC.

As DNA, the CDR3 is TGTGCCAGTAGTATTTTCCCCAGGGAGGACTATGGCTACACCTTC. It specifies CASSIFPREDYGYTF. The chain uses TRBV19 and TRBJ1-2, with D possibly matching TRBD1 (5 bases). There are 15 residues in the CDR3. V lost 3 bases, J lost 3 bases, and 14 bases lay in between. The germline gives CDR1 LNHDA, CDR2 SQIVND (reference sequence).

J is TRBJ2-7 and V is TRBV30, with D possibly matching TRBD1 (6 bases). V was clipped by 7 bases and J by 2 bases, with 12 bases between them. Looked up from germline, CDR1 is GTSNPN and CDR2 is SVGIG (reference sequence). The CDR3 has 12 residues. CDR3 DNA sequence: TGTGCCTCGACCGACAGGACCTACGAGCAGTACTTC. Residues: CASTDRTYEQYF.

The rearrangement links TRBV27 to TRBJ1-1; D gene unclear. The germline V gene encodes CDR1 MNHEY and CDR2 SMNVEV (reference sequence). Trimming pared 7 bases from V and 0 bases from J, leaving 21 bases between. This CDR3 region has 17 residues. The CDR3: CASNYLGSSFMNTEAFF. The CDR3 nucleotides are TGTGCCAGCAACTACCTCGGGTCGAGCTTCATGAACACTGAAGCTTTCTTT.

The rearrangement joins TRBV18 to TRBJ2-6; D is undetermined. V gave up 5 bases and J gave up 0 bases, with 8 bases separating them. The germline CDR1 and CDR2 sequences are KGHSH and LQKENI. The CDR3 totals 15 residues. This CDR3 reads CASSSPSSGANVLTF. In DNA form, the CDR3 reads TGTGCCAGCTCATCGCCGAGCTCTGGGGCCAACGTCCTGACTTTC.